The present T cell receptor (beta chain) was sequenced within a study of shared clonotypes between healthy human individuals. Trimming removed 5 bases at V and 1 base at J, with 11 bases between. The CDR3 has 14 residues. Looked up from germline, CDR1 is SGHTA and CDR2 is FQGTGA. Only a few counts were recorded for this clone. Evenly divided among several immunoSEQ plates was the genomic DNA of each subset. Assay: immunoSEQ multiplex PCR; the TCRdb copy retains only in-frame clones and omits some. The sample has approximately 2,300,000 clones; under 95% are singletons. Sequencing used naive CD4+ T cells from PBMCs. The subset: CD45RA+ positively selected. The chain is built from TRBV7-3 and TRBJ1-1; D ambiguous. The clonotype comes from a man younger than 35 in good health. Some clones in this sample may be carry-over from other donors' samples. CDR3 protein: CASSPKPGNTEAFF. In DNA form, the CDR3 reads TGTGCCAGCAGCCCCAAACCGGGGAACACTGAAGCTTTCTTT.